The following is a T cell receptor beta chain sequence with its context. The CDR3 covers 14 residues. In germline, CDR1 is SQVTM, CDR2 ANQGSEA. Trimming stripped 6 bases from V and 1 base from J, with 15 bases between. As originally analysed: Counts of nucleated cells, estimated from reference gene primer amplification, were obtained. Data came from immunoSEQ multiplex PCR; TCRdb stores just in-frame clones and leaves some out. The V and J calls and clone size come from that table; D and trimming were worked out from the DNA. Of 200,000 to 250,000 clones listed, roughly four fifths are singletons. The source of the sample is a study of blood T cell repertoires in COVID-19. For the study at large: Samples came from the United States, Italy and Spain, spanning acute and convalescent COVID-19. T cells, B-cell-depleted T cells, or PBMCs supplied cDNA or gDNA.

The receptor comes from a woman older than 75 with COVID-19, enrolled during active disease. This sequence joins TRBV29-1 and TRBJ1-2; D unresolved. What was sequenced was peripheral blood. CDR3: CSVGPDGINYGYTF. The CDR3, as DNA: TGCAGCGTCGGACCGGACGGGATTAACTATGGCTACACCTTC.